This note documents a single TCR beta chain sequence. Its cognate antigen is unknown. Per germline, CDR1 SGHRS and CDR2 YFSETQ. The CDR3 loop spans 11 amino acids. Deletions cut 9 bases from V and 7 bases from J, with 10 bases between. This entry is derived from a study of T-cell memory formation after mild COVID-19. Study details: Across donors, TCR clusters were largely donor specific. General study results and limits: Contracting CD4+ clones were located mainly in CM and EM, and CD8+ clones in EMRA.

A single record per CDR3 protein comes from TCRdb applying MiXCR to the 5' RACE reads. The sample lists under 250,000 distinct CDR3 sequences; roughly 14% were seen once. This receptor was obtained from an adult woman who had mild COVID-19 (a few samples of this study predate the infection). Cell type and time point are not known. V usage is TRBV5-1 and J usage is TRBJ2-2; D gene unclear. Sample: PBMCs or a T cell subset sorted from them (not recorded which). The CDR3 reads CATLSHGELFF. The CDR3 DNA is TGCGCCACCCTTTCGCACGGGGAGCTGTTTTTT.